The T cell receptor beta chain described here comes from a study of T cell repertoires in cytomegalovirus infection. Germline CDR1 and CDR2: SGHNT and YYREEE (reference sequence). Trimming removed 2 bases from V and 2 bases from J; junction bases left unmatched: 2. The CDR3 has 14 amino acids. In its sample, this clonotype was seen many times. TCRdb fed the reads into MiXCR, producing one record per CDR3 protein. This sample has about 460,000 distinct CDR3 sequences, with roughly 12% found just once. The chain has TRBV5-4 and TRBJ2-5; 8 nucleotides line up with TRBD1. The sample was PBMCs. The clonotype comes from a human donor in good health (CMV status not recorded). Some clones in this sample may be carry-over from other donors' samples. CDR3 in amino acids: CASSFTGGQETQYF. CDR3 bases: TGTGCCAGCAGCTTTACAGGGGGTCAAGAGACCCAGTACTTC.